This T cell receptor beta chain was identified during a study of OX40 agonist ivuxolimab in advanced cancers. Profiling relied on immunoSEQ multiplex PCR, and the TCRdb table lists in-frame clones only, not all of them. In the table there are roughly 50,000 clones, approximately 88% of which are singletons. Here the sequenced sample was CD4+ or CD8+ T cells sorted from blood, taken in a trial of the OX40 agonist ivuxolimab. The receptor comes from an adult with an advanced solid tumor such as melanoma, head and neck, liver or kidney cancer.

CDR3 in amino acids: CSVWGQGNYGYTF. The CDR3 DNA sequence: TGCAGCGTTTGGGGCCAAGGGAACTATGGCTACACCTTC. The chain recombines TRBV29-1 with TRBJ1-2, with D perhaps matching TRBD1 (5 bases). Trimming took 5 bases from V and 2 from J, leaving 12 bases between them. The CDR3 has 13 residues. CDR1 and CDR2 from the germline V gene are SQVTM and ANQGSEA.